A single T cell receptor (beta chain) is shown here with its context. Its specificity is unknown. The data derive from a study of T cells in Graves' hyperthyroidism and ophthalmopathy. Study outcomes and limitations: The authors' 13 V-J model separated ophthalmopathy from stable hyperthyroidism. Most clonotypes expanded in the thyroid (above 0.001) were also present in blood. The model foresaw ophthalmopathy a median approximately 6.1 months prior to onset.

Trimming stripped 4 bases from V and 4 bases from J, with 16 bases between. Germline V gives CDR1 SEHNR, CDR2 FQNEAQ (reference sequence). The CDR3 has 15 residues. There were TCR beta CDR3 regions amplified from RNA transcripts. Carried out on the TCR CDR3, a first-round RT-PCR used the HTBI primer set. TCRdb fed the multiplex PCR reads into MiXCR, producing one record per CDR3 protein. The sample consists of hundreds of thousands of distinct CDR3 sequences, about half of them appearing once. Patients with uncontrolled infections, other autoimmune diseases, pregnancy or lactation were excluded. The TCR originated in a woman under 30 with Graves' hyperthyroidism. The chain recombines TRBV7-9 with TRBJ1-2; D remains unclear. The sequenced sample was peripheral blood or thyroid tissue (not recorded which). CDR3 nucleotide sequence: TGTGCCAGCAGCTCCCCCTCGCCGGGCGCCTATGGCTACACCTTC. It yields the protein CASSSPSPGAYGYTF.